A selection of T cell receptor beta chains follows, all from one sample in a study of blood T cell repertoires in COVID-19. TCRdb's copy holds only in-frame clones and misses some; the assay was immunoSEQ multiplex PCR. The sample shows around 190,000 clones, approximately 91% of them seen only once. Sequenced material: peripheral blood. The receptors were gathered from a man aged 50 to 60 with COVID-19, enrolled during active disease. CDR3s include the opening cysteine and the closing phenylalanine or tryptophan.

v_call cdr3_aa
TRBV28 CASIAGQGTDTQYF
TRBV2 CASTLAGGGPDTQYF
TRBV4-3 CASSQPMTGGRHGYTF
TRBV6-5 CASSRDRGGETQYF
TRBV19 CASSRPDREISGNTIYF
TRBV25-1 CASSESGDHYEQYF
TRBV6-1 CASSDRGRSSYNEQFF
TRBV5-3 CARSPRRGLMEQYF
TRBV6-6 CASSNHNEAFF
TRBV14 CASSRDSFFGNTIYF
TRBV2 CASRGTGGSQPQHF
TRBV6-5 CASTSRGGSTYGYTF
TRBV27 CASSSLGQGAGSWGANVLTF
TRBV19 CASSIITSGQKEQFF
TRBV7-9 CASSPGTADYNEQFF
TRBV19 CASSPGTGVYNEQFF
TRBV5-4 CASSAGQGRLYNEQFF
TRBV29-1 CSVWSDRRSGYTF
TRBV27 CASSLSGGGWQPQHF
TRBV11-2 CASSDRTAYNEKLFF
TRBV7-9 CASSQQDEQFF
TRBV7-9 CASSFGGGDTQYF
TRBV5-1 CASSLVGTGAGNTIYF
TRBV2 CASRLTGAVFGELFF